Below are 28 T cell receptor beta chains sequenced from a single sample in a study of regulatory T cells in long-lasting Graves disease. Construction of TCR beta libraries relied on iRepertoire HTBI primers and on Arm-PCR targeting CDR3 regions. Using its own MiXCR run on the multiplex PCR reads, TCRdb lists one record per CDR3 protein. In the table there are 200,000 to 250,000 distinct CDR3 sequences, 20% to 25% of which are singletons. The time point: newly diagnosed GD, antithyroid drugs for less than 3 months. Isolated PBMC RNA provided the starting material for the TCR library. The material sequenced was peripheral blood mononuclear cells (PBMCs), taken at new diagnosis, from a patient treated with antithyroid drugs. Receptors were obtained from a female donor with Graves disease.

The chain combines TRBV28 with TRBJ2-7, with a possible D match to TRBD1 (6 bases). CDR1 and CDR2 (germline): MDHEN, SYDVKM. V was clipped by 3 bases and J by 2 bases, with 8 bases between them. The CDR3 spans 13 residues. For the CDR3, the DNA is TGTGCCAGCAGTTTGGGGGCCCCCTACGAGCAGTACTTC. Its translation: CASSLGAPYEQYF.

This clonotype was seen ten or more times. A much larger clonotype is one base distant, so this may be a read error. CDR3 protein: CASSQQGYTEAFF. In nucleotides, the CDR3 is TGTGCCAGCAGCCAACAGGGGTACACTGAAGCTTTCTTT. V is TRBV11-2 and J is TRBJ1-1; TRBD1 agrees at 7 bases. Germline V gives CDR1 SGHAT, CDR2 FQNNGV. The length of the CDR3 is 13 residues. The trim removed 5 bases at V and 3 bases at J, leaving 3 bases unmatched.

This clonotype was recorded at least ten times. The genes are TRBV7-9 and TRBJ1-1; the D gene is possibly TRBD1 (6 bases). The germline V and J ends were trimmed by 5 bases and 1 base, with 8 bases remaining between them. Germline V gene data show CDR1 as SEHNR and CDR2 as FQNEAQ (reference sequence). The CDR3 runs 13 residues. The CDR3 DNA follows: TGTGCCAGCAGCATACAGGGGAACACTGAAGCTTTCTTT. This codes for CASSIQGNTEAFF.

This clonotype was observed many times. The chain joins TRBV7-9 to TRBJ2-7, with D perhaps TRBD1 (6 bases). The germline CDR1 and CDR2 sequences are SEHNR and FQNEAQ (reference sequence). V dropped 1 base and J dropped 1 base, with 8 bases sitting between them. The CDR3 has 14 residues. The CDR3 loop is CASSLGTASYEQYF. The DNA of the CDR3 is TGTGCCAGCAGCTTAGGGACAGCTTCCTACGAGCAGTACTTC.

This clonotype was recorded a few times. The CDR3 is CASSPYLGAGNTIYF. CDR3 sequence (DNA): TGTGCCAGCAGCCCCTATCTTGGGGCTGGAAACACCATATATTTT. This chain links TRBV7-9 with TRBJ1-3; D unresolved. The CDR3 has 15 residues. V was clipped by 5 bases and J by 2 bases, with 13 bases between them. Germline V gene data show CDR1 as SEHNR and CDR2 as FQNEAQ (reference sequence).

This clonotype has at least ten counts. The chain links TRBV10-3 to TRBJ1-1; TRBD1 matches 10 bases. Germline V gene lookup returns CDR1 ENHRY and CDR2 SYGVKD. The CDR3 contains 14 residues. Unmatched junction bases numbered 8, after V lost 8 bases and J lost 5 bases. In DNA form, the CDR3 reads TGTGCCATCCAAGAGACAGGGGGCAAGACTGAAGCTTTCTTT. Translation: CAIQETGGKTEAFF.

About this clonotype itself: A far larger clone is one nucleotide away, so this likely arose from a read error. This sequence joins TRBV6-1 and TRBJ2-7; D is uncertain. The DNA end favors TRBJ2-5, so the J call may be wrong. Germline V gives CDR1 MNHNS, CDR2 SASEGT. This CDR3 has 15 residues. For the CDR3, the DNA is TGTGCCAGCTGGTATGCGTACGGTACTCAAGAGACCCAGTACTTC. Its protein product is CASWYAYGTQETQYF.

This clonotype showed up just a few times. This chain joins TRBV6-1 and TRBJ2-5; weak D call: TRBD1 (6 bases). Trimming cost V 7 bases and J 3 bases, with 12 bases left between them. CDR1 and CDR2 (germline): MNHNS, SASEGT. The CDR3 is 13 amino acids. The CDR3 DNA reads TGTGCCAGCAAACAGGGTAACGAAGAGACCCAGTACTTC. As protein: CASKQGNEETQYF.

The table lists this clonotype with many counts. The chain couples TRBV12-3 or TRBV12-4 to TRBJ2-3; D may match TRBD1 or TRBD2 (5 bases each). V lost 3 bases and J lost 14, with 15 bases in between. The CDR3 totals 12 residues. DNA for the CDR3: TGTGCCAGCAGTTTCCGGGACGTTTTTACGTATTTT. This codes for CASSFRDVFTYF.

There are many counts of this clonotype. The V gene is TRBV12-3 or TRBV12-4, the J gene TRBJ2-5; 11 nucleotides match TRBD2. The CDR3 contains 16 residues. V lost 6 bases, J lost 5 bases, and 11 bases stayed unmatched. CDR3 nucleotides: TGTGCCAGCAGCATAACTAGCGGGGGTGTTTGGGAGACCCAGTACTTC. Residues: CASSITSGGVWETQYF.

This clonotype has ten or more counts. The chain uses TRBV3-1 and TRBJ2-4; TRBD2 aligns across 7 bases. There are 21 residues in the CDR3. V dropped 0 bases and J dropped 0; count of bases not matched to a gene: 17. The germline gives CDR1 LGHDT, CDR2 YNNKEL (reference sequence). CDR3: CASSQETYRLGTILAKNIQYF. CDR3 nucleotides: TGTGCCAGCAGCCAAGAAACGTACAGGCTCGGGACTATACTAGCCAAAAACATTCAGTACTTC.

Comment on this clonotype: Since a much larger clone is just one base distant, this may be a read error. The gene calls are TRBV28 and TRBJ1-5; D remains unclear. With 3 bases removed from V and 9 bases from J, the gap between germline ends came to 12 bases. Germline values: CDR1 MDHEN, CDR2 SYDVKM. The length of the CDR3 is 13 residues. CDR3 bases: TGTGCCAGCAGTTTTCAGGCGGGTCGGCCCCAGCATTTT. This gives the protein CASSFQAGRPQHF.

This clonotype came up once. The chain links TRBV7-2 to TRBJ2-7; 14 bases align to TRBD2. The V and J ends lost 4 bases and 5 bases, in that order; junction bases with no gene match: 16. CDR1 and CDR2 (germline): SGHTA, FQGNSA. The CDR3 is made up of 19 amino acids. Here the CDR3 reads CASSSGTSGSPFPFDEQYF. In DNA, the CDR3 is TGTGCCAGCAGCTCCGGGACTAGCGGGAGCCCCTTCCCCTTCGACGAGCAGTACTTC.

A few counts support this clonotype. The chain joins TRBV4-3 to TRBJ1-3; D unclear. The CDR3 covers 15 residues. Germline V gene sequence: CDR1 LGHNA, CDR2 YSLEER. V gave up 1 base and J gave up 0 bases, with 7 bases separating them. The CDR3 loop reads CASSQGVLSGNTIYF. In DNA, the CDR3 is TGCGCCAGCAGCCAAGGTGTCCTCTCTGGAAACACCATATATTTT.

This clonotype has ten or more counts. The gene calls are TRBV3-1 and TRBJ2-3, with D perhaps matching TRBD1 or TRBD2 (5 bases each). Germline values: CDR1 LGHDT, CDR2 YNNKEL (reference sequence). V was clipped by 4 bases and J by 2 bases, with 22 bases between them. CDR3 length: 18 residues. CDR3 loop: CASSLLKRGRVSTDTQYF. The DNA of the CDR3 is TGTGCCAGCAGCCTACTGAAACGGGGCAGGGTCTCCACAGATACGCAGTATTTT.

The sample holds many counts of this clonotype. The J gene is TRBJ1-5, the V gene TRBV19; no reliable D call. The CDR3 covers 16 residues. V lost 3 bases and J lost 7, with 19 bases in between. Germline V gene data show CDR1 as LNHDA and CDR2 as SQIVND (reference sequence). CDR3 nucleotide sequence: TGTGCCAGTAGTATTCGTGTCGGGAGCGCCCCGCAGCCCCAGCATTTT. It specifies CASSIRVGSAPQPQHF.

This clonotype appeared many times. The chain recombines TRBV3-1 with TRBJ1-5, with D unresolved. The V gene's germline CDR1 is LGHDT and CDR2 YNNKEL (reference sequence). The CDR3 is 14 amino acids. V was shortened by 1 base and J by 5 bases, with 9 bases between the two germline ends. The CDR3 loop reads CASSQGGRDQPQHF. The CDR3 coding sequence is TGTGCCAGCAGCCAAGGAGGCAGAGATCAGCCCCAGCATTTT.

This clonotype was recorded at least ten times. The chain recombines TRBV20-1 with TRBJ1-1, with 7 positions matching TRBD1. This CDR3 is 12 amino acids long. J lost 3 bases, V lost 8 bases, and 6 bases had no gene match. Germline CDR1 is DFQATT and CDR2 is SNEGSKA (reference sequence). The chain's CDR3 is CSPGGEDTEAFF. In DNA form, the CDR3 reads TGCAGTCCAGGGGGTGAGGACACTGAAGCTTTCTTT.

This clonotype was seen at least ten times. CDR3 region: CASSQEGVFGANVLTF. The CDR3 DNA sequence: TGTGCCAGCAGCCAAGAAGGGGTCTTTGGGGCCAACGTCCTGACTTTC. This chain uses TRBV3-1 with TRBJ2-6, with D possibly TRBD1 on 5 matching bases. V lost 0 bases and J 3 bases, leaving 9 bases between the germline ends. Germline V CDR1 and CDR2: LGHDT, YNNKEL (reference sequence). CDR3 length: 16 amino acids.

This clonotype came up many times. The CDR3 coding sequence is TGCGCCAGCAGCGTCGGGACAGGGGGCCGGGAAGCTTTCTTT. It specifies CASSVGTGGREAFF. This chain joins TRBV5-1 and TRBJ1-1; TRBD1 matches at 12 bases. With 4 bases clipped from V and 8 bases from J, the junction kept 6 bases outside the gene matches. The CDR3 length is 14 residues. CDR1 SGHRS and CDR2 YFSETQ come from the germline V gene. Together with reference TRBV5-1 and TRBJ1-1, the CDR3 gives the full variable domain: KAGVTQTPRYLIKTRGQQVTLSCSPISGHRSVSWYQQTPGQGLQFLFEYFSETQRNKGNFPGRFSGRQFSNSRSEMNVSTLELGDSALYLCASSVGTGGREAFFGQGTRLTVV.

This clonotype was seen repeatedly, ten times or more. This CDR3 reads CASTSLGDNRYQETQYF. The CDR3 DNA follows: TGTGCCAGTACCTCTTTAGGGGACAACAGGTACCAAGAGACCCAGTACTTC. The rearrangement uses TRBV19 and TRBJ2-5, with D possibly TRBD1 on 6 matching bases. Germline V CDR1 and CDR2: LNHDA, SQIVND (reference sequence). V lost 7 bases and J 0 bases, leaving 21 bases between the germline ends. The CDR3 is 17 residues long.

This clonotype was found many times. This chain joins TRBV7-2 and TRBJ2-1; the D is unclear. V dropped 5 bases and J dropped 0 bases, with 17 bases sitting between them. This CDR3 is built from 17 residues. Germline CDR1 SGHTA, CDR2 FQGNSA. CDR3 DNA sequence: TGTGCCAGCAGCCAGTCGATCTTCCTTCGCTCCTACAATGAGCAGTTCTTC. This codes for CASSQSIFLRSYNEQFF. The variable domain in full, completed from reference TRBV7-2 and TRBJ2-1, reads GAGVSQSPSNKVTEKGKDVELRCDPISGHTALYWYRQSLGQGLEFLIYFQGNSAPDKSGLPSDRFSAERTGGSVSTLTIQRTQQEDSAVYLCASSQSIFLRSYNEQFFGPGTRLTVL.

This clonotype was picked up a small number of times. The chain links TRBV29-1 to TRBJ1-2; maybe TRBD1 (6 bases). V was cut by 6 bases and J by 8 bases, with 16 bases left in between. From germline, CDR1 is SQVTM and CDR2 ANQGSEA. The CDR3 totals 12 residues. The CDR3: CSVGDKGGGYTF. CDR3 in DNA: TGCAGCGTAGGCGATAAGGGGGGCGGCTACACCTTC.

This chain links TRBV19 with TRBJ2-2; either TRBD1 or TRBD2 may supply D (6 bases each). Germline V gene lookup returns CDR1 LNHDA and CDR2 SQIVND (reference sequence). The CDR3 has 16 residues. Trimming stripped 10 bases from V and 4 bases from J, with 22 bases between. The CDR3 DNA sequence: TGTGCCACCCGGATCGGGGGCGGGACACCCACCGGGGAGCTGTTTTTT. It encodes CATRIGGGTPTGELFF.

This clonotype occurred many times. The chain joins TRBV4-3 to TRBJ1-4; D gene ambiguous. This CDR3 is 16 amino acids long. Germline V lookup: CDR1 LGHNA, CDR2 YSLEER. V shed 0 bases and J shed 5 bases, with 13 bases lying between them. The CDR3 nucleotides read TGCGCCAGCAGCCAAGATGCGGCACAGCAAAATGAAAAACTGTTTTTT. This codes for CASSQDAAQQNEKLFF.

This chain links TRBV12-3 or TRBV12-4 with TRBJ1-1, with D tentatively TRBD1 (5 bases). This CDR3 is built from 13 residues. V dropped 8 bases and J dropped 2 bases, with 12 bases sitting between them. CDR3 nucleotide sequence: TGTGCCAGCCTGACGACAGTTAACACTGAAGCTTTCTTT. It yields the protein CASLTTVNTEAFF.

This clonotype was found many times. The genes are TRBV20-1 and TRBJ1-3, with a tentative D call TRBD1 (5 bases). This CDR3 has 15 residues. Germline CDR1 DFQATT, CDR2 SNEGSKA (reference sequence). V dropped 1 base and J dropped 0 bases, with 10 bases sitting between them. The CDR3 region is CSARAGIYSGNTIYF. The CDR3 region has the DNA TGCAGTGCTAGAGCAGGGATCTACTCTGGAAACACCATATATTTT.

Comment on this clonotype: A far larger clone is one base from this, pointing to a likely read error. The CDR3 does not end in the conserved phenylalanine or tryptophan, so this is likely a read error. The chain is built from TRBV7-2 and TRBJ2-7; either TRBD1 or TRBD2 may supply D (5 bases each). The CDR3 spans 14 residues. Germline V gene lookup returns CDR1 SGHTA and CDR2 FQGNSA. The DNA for the CDR3 is TGCGCCAGCAGCTTGGCTGGGGCGGGCTACGAGCAGTACTCC. Translated, it gives CASSLAGAGYEQYS.